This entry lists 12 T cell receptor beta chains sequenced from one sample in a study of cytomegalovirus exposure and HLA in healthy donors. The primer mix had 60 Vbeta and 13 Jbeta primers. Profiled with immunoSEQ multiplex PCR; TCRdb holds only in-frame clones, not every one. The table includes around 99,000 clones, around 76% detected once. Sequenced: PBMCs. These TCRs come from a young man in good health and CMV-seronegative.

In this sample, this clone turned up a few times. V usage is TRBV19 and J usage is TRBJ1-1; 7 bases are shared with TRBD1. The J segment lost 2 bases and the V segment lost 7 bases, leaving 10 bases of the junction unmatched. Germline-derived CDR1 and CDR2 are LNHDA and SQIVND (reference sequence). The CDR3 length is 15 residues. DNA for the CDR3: TGTGCCAGTACCGACAGGGTCCGGATTAACACTGAAGCTTTCTTT. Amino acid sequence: CASTDRVRINTEAFF. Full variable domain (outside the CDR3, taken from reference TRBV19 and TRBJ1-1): DGGITQSPKYLFRKEGQNVTLSCEQNLNHDAMYWYRQDPGQGLRLIYYSQIVNDFQKGDIAEGYSVSREKKESFPLTVTSAQKNPTAFYLCASTDRVRINTEAFFGQGTRLTVV.

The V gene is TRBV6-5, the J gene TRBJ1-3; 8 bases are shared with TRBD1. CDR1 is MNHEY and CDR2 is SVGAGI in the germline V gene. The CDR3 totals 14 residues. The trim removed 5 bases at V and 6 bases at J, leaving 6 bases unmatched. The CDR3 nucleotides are TGTGCCAGCAGTACAGGGGGACTGGTAAACACCATATATTTT. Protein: CASSTGGLVNTIYF.

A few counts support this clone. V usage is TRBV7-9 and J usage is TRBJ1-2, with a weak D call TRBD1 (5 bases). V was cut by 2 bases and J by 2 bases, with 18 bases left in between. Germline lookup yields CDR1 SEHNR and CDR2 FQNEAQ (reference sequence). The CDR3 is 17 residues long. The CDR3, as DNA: TGTGCCAGCAGCTTAATTCAGGGCCCTCATTACAACTATGGCTACACCTTC. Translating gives CASSLIQGPHYNYGYTF. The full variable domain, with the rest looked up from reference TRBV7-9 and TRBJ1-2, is DTGVSQNPRHKITKRGQNVTFRCDPISEHNRLYWYRQTLGQGPEFLTYFQNEAQLEKSRLLSDRFSAERPKGSFSTLEIQRTEQGDSAMYLCASSLIQGPHYNYGYTFGSGTRLTVV.

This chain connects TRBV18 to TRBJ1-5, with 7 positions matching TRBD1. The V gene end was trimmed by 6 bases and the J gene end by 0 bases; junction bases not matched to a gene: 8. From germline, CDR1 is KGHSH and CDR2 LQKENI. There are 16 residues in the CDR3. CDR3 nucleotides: TGTGCCAGCTCCCCTGACAGGGTTGTTAGCAATCAGCCCCAGCATTTT. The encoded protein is CASSPDRVVSNQPQHF.

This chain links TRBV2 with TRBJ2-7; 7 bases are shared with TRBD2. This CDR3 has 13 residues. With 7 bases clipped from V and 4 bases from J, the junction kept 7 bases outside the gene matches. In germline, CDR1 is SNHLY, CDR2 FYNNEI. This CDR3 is CASKGLVKYEQYF. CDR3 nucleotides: TGTGCCAGCAAAGGACTAGTTAAATACGAGCAGTACTTC. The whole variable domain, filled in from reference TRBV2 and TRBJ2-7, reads EPEVTQTPSHQVTQMGQEVILRCVPISNHLYFYWYRQILGQKVEFLVSFYNNEISEKSEIFDDQFSVERPDGSNFTLKIRSTKLEDSAMYFCASKGLVKYEQYFGPGTRLTVT.

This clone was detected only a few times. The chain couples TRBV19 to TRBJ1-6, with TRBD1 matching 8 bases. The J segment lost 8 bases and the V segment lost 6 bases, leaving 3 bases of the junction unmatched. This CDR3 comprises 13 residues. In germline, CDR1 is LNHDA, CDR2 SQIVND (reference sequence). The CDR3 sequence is CASRNRGDSPLHF. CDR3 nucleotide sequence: TGTGCCAGTAGAAACAGGGGGGATTCACCCCTCCACTTT.

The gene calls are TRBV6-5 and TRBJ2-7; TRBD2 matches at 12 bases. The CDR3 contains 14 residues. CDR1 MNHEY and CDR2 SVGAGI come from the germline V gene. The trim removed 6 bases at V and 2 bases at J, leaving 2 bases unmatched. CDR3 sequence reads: CASSRTSGAYEQYF. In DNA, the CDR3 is TGTGCCAGCAGCCGGACTAGCGGGGCCTACGAGCAGTACTTC.

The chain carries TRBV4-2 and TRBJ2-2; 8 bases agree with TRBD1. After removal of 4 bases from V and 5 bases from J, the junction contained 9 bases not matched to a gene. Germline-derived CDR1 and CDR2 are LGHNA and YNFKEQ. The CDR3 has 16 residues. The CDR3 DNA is TGTGCCAGCAGCCCAAACAGGGGGTGGGGGACCGGGGAGCTGTTTTTT. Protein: CASSPNRGWGTGELFF.

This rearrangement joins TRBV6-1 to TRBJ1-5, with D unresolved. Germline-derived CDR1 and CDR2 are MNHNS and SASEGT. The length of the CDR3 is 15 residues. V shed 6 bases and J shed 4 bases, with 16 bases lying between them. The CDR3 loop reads CASSLDPRGNQPQHF. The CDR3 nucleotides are TGTGCCAGCAGCTTGGACCCCCGAGGGAATCAGCCCCAGCATTTT.

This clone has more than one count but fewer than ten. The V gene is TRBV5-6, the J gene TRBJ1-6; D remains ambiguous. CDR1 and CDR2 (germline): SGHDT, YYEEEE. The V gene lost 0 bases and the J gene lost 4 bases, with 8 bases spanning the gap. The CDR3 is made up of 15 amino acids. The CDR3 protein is CASSLAPVYNSPLHF. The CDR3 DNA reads TGTGCCAGCAGCTTGGCCCCCGTGTATAATTCACCCCTCCACTTT.

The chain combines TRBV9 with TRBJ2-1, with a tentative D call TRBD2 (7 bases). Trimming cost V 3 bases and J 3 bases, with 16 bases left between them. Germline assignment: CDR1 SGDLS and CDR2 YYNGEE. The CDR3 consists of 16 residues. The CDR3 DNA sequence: TGTGCCAGCAGCGCCCACCGGGGGGCCATCTACAATGAGCAGTTCTTC. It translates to CASSAHRGAIYNEQFF.

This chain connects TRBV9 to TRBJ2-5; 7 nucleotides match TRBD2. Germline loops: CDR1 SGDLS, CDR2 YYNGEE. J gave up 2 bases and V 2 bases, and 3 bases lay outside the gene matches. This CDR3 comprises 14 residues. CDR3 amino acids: CASSVTGLQETQYF. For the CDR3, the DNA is TGTGCCAGCAGCGTTACGGGACTACAAGAGACCCAGTACTTC.